One T cell receptor (beta chain) is described in this entry. Antigen specificity is unknown. Method: immunoSEQ multiplex PCR; TCRdb's copy keeps in-frame clones and lacks some. The data show around 400,000 clones, 70% to 90% seen once. This record belongs to a study of cytomegalovirus exposure and HLA in healthy donors. Study-wide context: The 120 or so validation repertoires used the same platform as the roughly 700 first-cohort repertoires (as reported by a later analysis). General observations from the study: Most sequenced TCRs were rare (though some public TCRs occurred in many donors).

V shed 5 bases, J shed 5 bases, and the junction held 7 bases outside the gene matches. CDR1 and CDR2 from the germline V gene are LNHDA and SQIVND (reference sequence). The length of the CDR3 is 14 residues. Sequenced input: PBMCs. This sequence joins TRBV19 and TRBJ2-7; 9 bases match TRBD1. The receptor comes from a woman aged 18-30 years in good health and CMV-seronegative. CDR3 coding DNA: TGTGCCAGTAGTCCGGGACAGGGCGTACACGAGCAGTACTTC. Its protein product is CASSPGQGVHEQYF.